This T cell receptor beta chain emerged from a study of blood T cell repertoires in COVID-19. Sequencing was performed with immunoSEQ multiplex PCR; in TCRdb, only in-frame clones are kept and a portion is missing. The profile covers some 400,000 clones, with roughly 90% appearing a single time and about 6.5% taken by the ten largest. The V end was cut by 3 bases, the J end by 0 bases, with 5 bases between. The CDR3 is made up of 13 amino acids. In germline, CDR1 is SGHTA, CDR2 FQGTGA. The chain links TRBV7-3 to TRBJ1-1, with D uncertain. The clonotype was recovered from a man younger than 35 with active or convalescent COVID-19. Sequencing was performed on peripheral blood. The CDR3 loop reads CASSFGMNTEAFF. The CDR3 DNA is TGTGCCAGCAGCTTCGGGATGAACACTGAAGCTTTCTTT.